The subject of this entry is one TCR beta chain. What it binds is not known. In germline, CDR1 is SGHAT, CDR2 FQNNGV. The CDR3 has 16 residues. Trimming removed 0 bases at V and 4 bases at J, with 15 bases between. The data belong to a study of cytomegalovirus exposure and HLA in healthy donors. Regarding the study as a whole: In a later analysis, specific HLA alleles were associated with under 20,000 TCR beta sequences at a 0.05 false discovery rate. Follow-up analysis later connected one missense variant in DCLRE1C with trimming of TCR beta V- and J-genes. As confirmed in vitro, a few CMV-associated chains were specific for CMV antigens.

The PCR ran on 60 Vbeta and 13 Jbeta primers. Profiled with immunoSEQ multiplex PCR; TCRdb holds only in-frame clones, not every one. The data hold 95,000 to 150,000 clones, with roughly 63% observed a single time. J is TRBJ1-1 and V is TRBV11-2; D is undetermined. This receptor was identified in a middle-aged man in good health and CMV-seropositive. The source material was PBMCs. The DNA of the CDR3 is TGTGCCAGCAGCTTAGATTGGGGAGTGTTCCGCACTGAAGCTTTCTTT. Protein sequence: CASSLDWGVFRTEAFF. The full variable domain, in which reference TRBV11-2 and TRBJ1-1 provide the parts outside the CDR3, is EAGVAQSPRYKIIEKRQSVAFWCNPISGHATLYWYQQILGQGPKLLIQFQNNGVVDDSQLPKDRFSAERLKGVDSTLKIQPAKLEDSAVYLCASSLDWGVFRTEAFFGQGTRLTVV.